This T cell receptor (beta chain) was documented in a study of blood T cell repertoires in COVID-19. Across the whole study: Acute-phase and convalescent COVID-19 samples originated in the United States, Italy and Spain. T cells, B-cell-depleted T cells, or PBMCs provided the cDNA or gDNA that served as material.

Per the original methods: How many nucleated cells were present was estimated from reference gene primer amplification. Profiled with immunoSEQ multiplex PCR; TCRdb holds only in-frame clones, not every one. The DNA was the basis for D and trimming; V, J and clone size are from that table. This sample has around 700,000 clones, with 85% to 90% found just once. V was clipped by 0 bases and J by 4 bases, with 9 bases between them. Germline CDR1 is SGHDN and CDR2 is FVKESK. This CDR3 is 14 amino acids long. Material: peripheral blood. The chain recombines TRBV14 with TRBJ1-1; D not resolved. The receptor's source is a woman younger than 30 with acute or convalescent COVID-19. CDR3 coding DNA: TGTGCCAGCAGCCAAGAAACCCTCAGCACTGAAGCTTTCTTT. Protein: CASSQETLSTEAFF.